Listed here are 12 T cell receptor beta chains from one sample, sequenced in a study of spatial heterogeneity in lung cancer. TCRdb fed the 5' RACE reads into MiXCR, producing one record per CDR3 protein. Of roughly 8,000 distinct CDR3 sequences in the sample, 7% to 9.5% were seen once. Regarding time point: sample taken at primary tumor resection. Sequencing covered unsorted whole RNA taken from tumor, nontumor lung or frozen PBMC. Material: PBMCs, obtained at surgery. The receptors were gathered from a female donor with early-stage non-small cell lung cancer.

This clonotype was recorded many times. This chain joins TRBV25-1 and TRBJ2-7; 9 bases match TRBD1. V was clipped by 5 bases and J by 4 bases; unmatched bases: 9. CDR1 and CDR2 (germline): MGHDK, SYGVNS. This CDR3 is 15 amino acids long. DNA for the CDR3: TGTGCCAGCAGTAGAACAGGGGGCGGGGGTTACGAGCAGTACTTC. The encoded protein is CASSRTGGGGYEQYF.

This clonotype was counted at least ten times. The chain uses TRBV7-9 and TRBJ1-1; D is possibly TRBD1 (6 bases). V dropped 4 bases and J dropped 3 bases, with 18 bases sitting between them. The CDR3 has 16 amino acids. Per the germline V gene, CDR1 is SEHNR and CDR2 is FQNEAQ (reference sequence). The CDR3 nucleotides read TGTGCCAGCAGCTCCGGTGGGGGCGGGGGAGACACTGAAGCTTTCTTT. Amino acids: CASSSGGGGGDTEAFF.

This rearrangement joins TRBV9 to TRBJ2-5, with a tentative D call TRBD2 (6 bases). In germline, CDR1 is SGDLS, CDR2 YYNGEE. The germline V and J ends were trimmed by 4 bases and 5 bases, with 15 bases remaining between them. This CDR3 has 14 amino acids. The DNA of the CDR3 is TGTGCCAGCAGCCCTTACGGTGGGGGGGAGACCCAGTACTTC. It specifies CASSPYGGGETQYF.

The chain is built from TRBV11-2 and TRBJ1-1; 8 nucleotides align to TRBD1. The CDR3 covers 15 residues. Germline CDR1 and CDR2: SGHAT and FQNNGV. J lost 1 base, V lost 5 bases, and 6 bases had no gene match. The CDR3 nucleotides read TGTGCCAGCAGCCCACGTGGACAGGGGAACACTGAAGCTTTCTTT. Its translation: CASSPRGQGNTEAFF.

The table lists this clonotype with many counts. The rearrangement joins TRBV29-1 to TRBJ1-1; D is possibly TRBD1 (5 bases). Germline CDR1 is SQVTM and CDR2 is ANQGSEA. The CDR3 runs to 12 residues. Trimming shortened V by 6 bases and J by 1 base, and 9 bases separated the two germline ends. DNA for the CDR3: TGCAGCGTCGGAGGACAGAACACTGAAGCTTTCTTT. Amino acids: CSVGGQNTEAFF.

This clonotype was counted between two and nine times. The chain links TRBV7-9 to TRBJ1-1; no firm D call. V was shortened by 1 base and J by 4 bases, with 7 bases between the two germline ends. Germline CDR1 and CDR2: SEHNR and FQNEAQ (reference sequence). The CDR3 has 13 residues. CDR3 amino acids: CASSLEPFTEAFF. In DNA form, the CDR3 reads TGTGCCAGCAGCTTAGAACCGTTCACTGAAGCTTTCTTT.

By frequency in the sample, this clonotype is medium-sized. The V gene is TRBV19, the J gene TRBJ2-6, with D maybe TRBD2 (5 bases). With 1 base removed from V and 8 bases from J, the gap between germline ends came to 9 bases. Germline CDR1 is LNHDA and CDR2 is SQIVND (reference sequence). CDR3 length equals 14 residues. The CDR3 sequence is CASSIGPGTNVLTF. The CDR3 nucleotides are TGTGCCAGTAGTATAGGCCCGGGGACCAACGTCCTGACTTTC.

This clonotype was picked up many times. V usage is TRBV7-8 and J usage is TRBJ2-5; 9 bases map to TRBD1. The CDR3 totals 15 residues. Per germline, CDR1 SGHVS and CDR2 FQNEAQ. V gave up 3 bases and J gave up 6 bases; unmatched junction bases: 8. CDR3 nucleotide sequence: TGTGCCAGCAGCTTGTGGACAGGGGTAATGCAGACCCAGTACTTC. Translation gives CASSLWTGVMQTQYF.

This clonotype was seen many times. The chain links TRBV28 to TRBJ2-3; weak D call: TRBD2 (7 bases). With 7 bases removed from V and 8 bases from J, the gap between germline ends came to 13 bases. In germline, CDR1 is MDHEN, CDR2 SYDVKM. This CDR3 is built from 12 residues. The CDR3 sequence is CASKGGLATQYF. The CDR3 nucleotides are TGTGCCAGCAAGGGGGGGCTGGCTACGCAGTATTTT. The complete variable domain, with remaining parts taken from reference TRBV28 and TRBJ2-3, reads DVKVTQSSRYLVKRTGEKVFLECVQDMDHENMFWYRQDPGLGLRLIYFSYDVKMKEKGDIPEGYSVSREKKERFSLILESASTNQTSMYLCASKGGLATQYFGPGTRLTVL.

The chain employs TRBV19 and TRBJ2-7; possibly TRBD1 or TRBD2 for D (5 bases each). The germline CDR1 and CDR2 sequences are LNHDA and SQIVND (reference sequence). This CDR3 region has 15 residues. V gave up 3 bases and J gave up 6 bases, with 18 bases separating them. CDR3 loop: CASSIRDHPAREQYF. CDR3 coding DNA: TGTGCCAGTAGTATTCGGGACCACCCCGCACGCGAGCAGTACTTC.

This clonotype was observed at least ten times. The chain uses TRBV7-3 and TRBJ1-3; D may be TRBD1 (5 bases). Trimming stripped 2 bases from V and 0 bases from J, with 11 bases between. CDR1 and CDR2 from the germline V gene are SGHTA and FQGTGA. CDR3 size: 16 residues. The CDR3 nucleotides read TGTGCCAGCAGCTTATATGGGGGGACCTCTGGAAACACCATATATTTT. The encoded protein is CASSLYGGTSGNTIYF.

At least ten counts were recorded for this clonotype. The rearrangement uses TRBV19 and TRBJ2-5; maybe TRBD1 (6 bases). CDR3 length: 13 amino acids. Deletions cut 2 bases from V and 5 bases from J, with 9 bases between. The V gene's germline CDR1 is LNHDA and CDR2 SQIVND (reference sequence). CDR3 coding DNA: TGTGCCAGTAGTATATCAGGGGAGGAGACCCAGTACTTC. Translated, it gives CASSISGEETQYF.